A few counts support the clone carrying this T cell receptor (beta chain). Its antigen is undetermined. Germline CDR1 is SGHVS and CDR2 is FQNEAQ. Trimming pared 4 bases from V and 6 bases from J, leaving 5 bases between. CDR3 length equals 11 residues. This sample is part of a study of T cells in pancreatic ductal adenocarcinoma. Study-wide points: No significant tumor-blood clonality difference; means were about 0.11 and 0.078. Tumor samples had fewer productive templates and approximately 8.2-fold fewer unique clonotypes than blood.

The protocol was immunoSEQ multiplex PCR, while the TCRdb copy is restricted to in-frame clones and leaves out a portion. The sample includes 15,000 to 20,000 clones, almost 90% of them seen just once. The selected patients with pancreatic ductal adenocarcinoma had surgery but no neoadjuvant therapy. This TCR derives from a human donor with pancreatic ductal adenocarcinoma. V usage is TRBV7-8 and J usage is TRBJ2-3; unclear D gene. The source material was PBMCs. CDR3 DNA sequence: TGTGCCAGCAGCTGGGCGGATACGCAGTATTTT. This gives the protein CASSWADTQYF.